This section outlines one T cell receptor beta chain sequence together with its context. The data were obtained in a study of blood T cell repertoires in COVID-19. Study background: The United States, Italy and Spain provided the acute and convalescent COVID-19 samples. From T cells, B-cell-depleted T cells, or PBMCs came the material, which was cDNA or gDNA.

V lost 5 bases to trimming and J lost 3 bases, with 7 bases between them. CDR3 size: 12 residues. CDR1 and CDR2 (germline): MDHEN, SYDVKM. Authors' processing steps: Estimates of nucleated cell counts were drawn from the amplification of reference gene primers. Produced via immunoSEQ multiplex PCR; TCRdb's table is partial and in-frame only. V, J and clone size derive from that table, while D and trimming were established from the DNA sequence. Of about 300,000 clones in the sample, around 92% were seen once. The origin of this receptor is a man between 18 and 29 years old who had recovered from COVID-19. Input material: peripheral blood. The chain recombines TRBV28 with TRBJ1-2; D may be TRBD1 (5 bases). The CDR3 DNA sequence: TGTGCCAGCAGTATGACAGACTATGGCTACACCTTC. It specifies CASSMTDYGYTF.